One and the same sample provided the 18 T cell receptor beta chains below, sequenced in a study of cytotoxic CD8 clonotypes in ibrutinib-treated CLL (dated by TCRdb to the early 2020s). Library preparation used the immunoSEQ multiplex PCR assay. This immuneACCESS table, as held by TCRdb, lists in-frame sequences with V and J called but not all clones. Of the missing ones, under half trace to an unresolved V gene in checked studies; the others have no known cause. The sample profile shows fewer than 400,000 clones; approximately 67% of them were found once. 6% to 6.5% of the sample lies in the top ten. The sample here was PBMCs, taken after 36 months of ibrutinib treatment. These receptors were obtained from a human donor with chronic lymphocytic leukemia.

This sequence joins TRBV5-4 and TRBJ2-3; 8 positions agree with TRBD2. The CDR3 spans 15 residues. The junction had 0 bases not matched to a gene; V was cut back by 0 bases and J by 0 bases. Germline V CDR1 and CDR2: SGHNT, YYREEE (reference sequence). The CDR3 DNA is TGTGCCAGCAGCTTGGTAGCGGGGAGCACAGATACGCAGTATTTT. The encoded protein is CASSLVAGSTDTQYF.

The V gene is TRBV2, the J gene TRBJ2-7, with D perhaps being TRBD1 or TRBD2 (6 bases each). Trimming removed 2 bases from V and 2 bases from J, with 22 bases in between. The length of the CDR3 is 18 residues. From germline, CDR1 is SNHLY and CDR2 FYNNEI. The CDR3 loop is CASSEISPGRGLTYEQYF. As DNA, the CDR3 is TGTGCCAGCAGTGAAATAAGCCCAGGACGGGGGCTCACCTACGAGCAGTACTTC.

This clone showed up just a few times. The V call is TRBV27, the J call TRBJ1-2; no firm D call. Germline CDR1 MNHEY, CDR2 SMNVEV (reference sequence). V was pared by 8 bases and J by 2 bases, with 15 bases between. The CDR3 totals 14 residues. CDR3 in DNA: TGTGCCAGCGCTCGAGGGTCGGGGAACTATGGCTACACCTTC. The encoded protein is CASARGSGNYGYTF.

This sequence joins TRBV5-6 and TRBJ2-1, with 10 bases fitting TRBD2. Looked up from germline, CDR1 is SGHDT and CDR2 is YYEEEE. The CDR3 length is 19 residues. The trim removed 3 bases at V and 5 bases at J, leaving 17 bases unmatched. The CDR3 here is CASSYGVAGGLFTHNEQFF. In DNA, the CDR3 is TGTGCCAGCAGCTACGGGGTAGCGGGAGGCCTCTTCACACACAATGAGCAGTTCTTC.

This clone has only a few counts. The chain combines TRBV7-9 with TRBJ2-5; maybe TRBD2 (5 bases). V lost 1 base to trimming and J lost 7 bases, with 13 bases between them. From germline, CDR1 is SEHNR and CDR2 FQNEAQ (reference sequence). This CDR3 spans 14 amino acids. Here the CDR3 reads CASSLGGGGRTQYF. CDR3 DNA: TGTGCCAGCAGCTTAGGCGGTGGAGGCAGGACCCAGTACTTC.

This clone was counted a few times. V gene TRBV25-1 combines with J gene TRBJ1-3, with unresolved D. Per germline, CDR1 MGHDK and CDR2 SYGVNS. Trimming took 7 bases from V and 8 from J, leaving 15 bases between them. The CDR3 has 13 residues. The CDR3 protein is CASTHPAIDTIYF. For the CDR3, the DNA is TGTGCCAGCACCCACCCAGCAATAGACACCATATATTTT.

The J gene is TRBJ2-1, the V gene TRBV2; 10 positions agree with TRBD1. This CDR3 has 14 residues. Losses at the gene ends were 6 bases for V and 9 bases for J; bases not matched to a gene: 8. Per the germline V gene, CDR1 is SNHLY and CDR2 is FYNNEI. CDR3 DNA: TGTGCCAGCAGATGGACAGGGGGTAAGGGTGAGCAGTTCTTC. Translated: CASRWTGGKGEQFF.

The genes are TRBV27 and TRBJ2-4; 9 bases fit TRBD1. The length of the CDR3 is 16 residues. Germline V gene sequence: CDR1 MNHEY, CDR2 SMNVEV (reference sequence). After removal of 5 bases from V and 4 bases from J, the junction contained 9 bases not matched to a gene. CDR3 sequence (DNA): TGTGCCAGCAGTCCCCGGGTGGGACAGGGAAAAAACATTCAGTACTTC. This translates into CASSPRVGQGKNIQYF.

The V gene is TRBV9, the J gene TRBJ2-2; D is perhaps TRBD2 (6 bases). The germline V gene encodes CDR1 SGDLS and CDR2 YYNGEE. The CDR3 has 17 residues. V was pared by 0 bases and J by 6 bases, with 18 bases between. CDR3 DNA sequence: TGTGCCAGCAGCGTAGATGGCGGGGCAGGCTTCCCCGGGGAGCTGTTTTTT. The encoded protein is CASSVDGGAGFPGELFF. Looking up the rest from reference TRBV9 and TRBJ2-2 gives the full variable domain: DSGVTQTPKHLITATGQRVTLRCSPRSGDLSVYWYQQSLDQGLQFLIQYYNGEERAKGNILERFSAQQFPDLHSELNLSSLELGDSALYFCASSVDGGAGFPGELFFGEGSRLTVL.

This chain links TRBV28 with TRBJ1-5; D might be TRBD1 (6 bases). The CDR3 has 15 residues. The germline V gene encodes CDR1 MDHEN and CDR2 SYDVKM. V was clipped by 6 bases and J by 4 bases, with 16 bases between them. The CDR3 is CASRPAQGRNQPQHF. The CDR3 bases are TGTGCCAGCAGGCCCGCCCAGGGGCGGAATCAGCCCCAGCATTTT.

This clone was counted a few times. The chain employs TRBV7-8 and TRBJ1-3, with D tentatively TRBD1 (5 bases). The CDR3 is 14 residues long. Per the germline V gene, CDR1 is SGHVS and CDR2 is FQNEAQ. Trimming pared 1 base from V and 10 bases from J, leaving 14 bases between. This chain's CDR3 is CASSLDRPERTIYF. CDR3 DNA: TGTGCCAGCAGCTTAGACAGGCCCGAAAGGACCATATATTTT. Combining the CDR3 with reference TRBV7-8 and TRBJ1-3 gives the whole variable domain GAGVSQSPRYKVAKRGQDVALRCDPISGHVSLFWYQQALGQGPEFLTYFQNEAQLDKSGLPSDRFFAERPEGSVSTLKIQRTQQEDSAVYLCASSLDRPERTIYFGEGSWLTVV.

J is TRBJ1-1 and V is TRBV5-1; D is uncertain. The germline CDR1 and CDR2 sequences are SGHRS and YFSETQ. The CDR3 extends over 13 amino acids. Trimming took 1 base from V and 4 from J, leaving 8 bases between them. CDR3 protein: CASSLTTTTEAFF. CDR3 DNA sequence: TGCGCCAGCAGCTTGACGACGACCACTGAAGCTTTCTTT.

This clone was observed a few times. The CDR3 reads CASSQPLDEQFF. CDR3 coding DNA: TGTGCCAGCAGCCAACCTCTCGATGAGCAGTTCTTC. V gene TRBV7-9 combines with J gene TRBJ2-1; D gene uncertain. The CDR3 spans 12 residues. V lost 5 bases and J 8 bases, leaving 10 bases between the germline ends. Germline lookup yields CDR1 SEHNR and CDR2 FQNEAQ (reference sequence).

The genes are TRBV5-5 and TRBJ1-1, with a weak D call TRBD1 (5 bases). The CDR3 runs to 16 residues. The V gene lost 1 base and the J gene lost 2 bases, with 15 bases spanning the gap. Germline-derived CDR1 and CDR2 are SGHKS and YYEKEE (reference sequence). CDR3 sequence reads: CASSLSRSRANTEAFF. DNA of the CDR3: TGTGCCAGCAGCTTGAGCCGGTCCAGGGCTAACACTGAAGCTTTCTTT.

The CDR3 region is CASSPGWVNTEAFF. The CDR3 bases are TGTGCCAGCAGCCCCGGGTGGGTGAACACTGAAGCTTTCTTT. This chain links TRBV7-2 with TRBJ1-1; D is undetermined. Germline CDR1 SGHTA, CDR2 FQGNSA. With 5 bases removed from V and 0 bases from J, the gap between germline ends came to 10 bases. This CDR3 is 14 amino acids long.

This clone has just a few counts. This chain connects TRBV7-6 to TRBJ1-6; the D gene is possibly TRBD1 (6 bases). The CDR3 is 15 residues long. V was shortened by 4 bases and J by 9 bases, with 16 bases between the two germline ends. The germline V gene encodes CDR1 SGHVS and CDR2 FNYEAQ. DNA for the CDR3: TGTGCCAGCAGCTCAGTGGGGGGCGCGGGTTCACCCCTCCACTTT. Its translation is CASSSVGGAGSPLHF.

The gene calls are TRBV28 and TRBJ2-7, with D unclear. CDR1 is MDHEN and CDR2 is SYDVKM in the germline V gene. V lost 2 bases and J lost 0, with 11 bases in between. The CDR3 length is 15 residues. The CDR3: CASSLGARSSYEQYF. CDR3 DNA: TGTGCCAGCAGTTTAGGAGCTAGGAGCTCCTACGAGCAGTACTTC.

This rearrangement joins TRBV4-3 to TRBJ2-7; D not certain. The CDR3 loop spans 14 amino acids. V was shortened by 0 bases and J by 2 bases, with 8 bases between the two germline ends. Germline V lookup: CDR1 LGHNA, CDR2 YSLEER. CDR3 protein: CASSQDTAPYEQYF. CDR3 in DNA: TGCGCCAGCAGCCAAGATACCGCTCCCTACGAGCAGTACTTC.